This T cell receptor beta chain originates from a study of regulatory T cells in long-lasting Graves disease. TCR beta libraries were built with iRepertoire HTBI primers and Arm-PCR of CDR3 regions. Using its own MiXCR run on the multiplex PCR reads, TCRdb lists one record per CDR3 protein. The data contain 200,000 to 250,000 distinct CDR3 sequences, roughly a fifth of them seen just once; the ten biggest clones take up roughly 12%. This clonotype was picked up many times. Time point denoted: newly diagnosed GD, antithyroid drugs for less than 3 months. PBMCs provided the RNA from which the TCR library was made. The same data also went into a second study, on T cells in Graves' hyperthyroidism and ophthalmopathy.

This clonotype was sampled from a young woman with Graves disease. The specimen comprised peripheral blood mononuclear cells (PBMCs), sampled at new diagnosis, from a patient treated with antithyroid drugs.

CDR3 DNA sequence: TGTGCCAGTACCCCGGGCCCGAGCTCCTACAATGAGCAGTTCTTC. Its translation is CASTPGPSSYNEQFF. V and J are TRBV19 and TRBJ2-1, with D unresolved. Germline CDR1 and CDR2: LNHDA and SQIVND (reference sequence). CDR3 length: 15 residues. V lost 7 bases and J lost 0, with 13 bases in between.